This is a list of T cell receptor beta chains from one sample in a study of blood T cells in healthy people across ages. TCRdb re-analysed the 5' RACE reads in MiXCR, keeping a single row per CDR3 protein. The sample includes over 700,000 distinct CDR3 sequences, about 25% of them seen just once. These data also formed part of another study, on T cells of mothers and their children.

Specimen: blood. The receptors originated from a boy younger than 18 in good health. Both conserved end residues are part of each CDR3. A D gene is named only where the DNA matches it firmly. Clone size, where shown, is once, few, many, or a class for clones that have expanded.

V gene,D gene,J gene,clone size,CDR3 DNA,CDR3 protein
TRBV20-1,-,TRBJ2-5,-,TGCAGTGCCCGGGACTGGCGTGGAGCGAGGGAGCAGTACTTC,CSARDWRGAREQYF
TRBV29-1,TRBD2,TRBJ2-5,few,TGCAGCGTTGAAGATCCGGGACTAGGGGAGACCCAGTACTTC,CSVEDPGLGETQYF
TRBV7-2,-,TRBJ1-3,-,TGTGCCAGCAGCCCGGTTCTCTCTGGAAACACCATATATTTT,CASSPVLSGNTIYF
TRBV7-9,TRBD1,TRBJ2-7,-,TGTGCCAGCAGCTCAGACAGGGGTCCCTCCTACGAGCAGTACTTC,CASSSDRGPSYEQYF
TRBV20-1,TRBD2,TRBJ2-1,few,TGCAGTGCTAGGTCGATAGCGGGAGAGATTTACAATGAGCAGTTCTTC,CSARSIAGEIYNEQFF
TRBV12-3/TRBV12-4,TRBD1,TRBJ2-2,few,TGTGCCAGCAGACAAACCCGGGACAGGGCCCCCACCGGGGAGCTGTTTTTT,CASRQTRDRAPTGELFF
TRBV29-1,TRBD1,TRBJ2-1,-,TGCAGCGTTGTACGAGGGACAGGGGGGGACAATGAGCAGTTCTTC,CSVVRGTGGDNEQFF
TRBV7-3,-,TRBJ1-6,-,TGTGCCAGCAGCCTTCTAAGCTCCTATAATTCACCCCTCCACTTT,CASSLLSSYNSPLHF
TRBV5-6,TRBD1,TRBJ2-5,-,TGTGCCAGCAGCTTAATCACAGGGGTCCCGGGCCAGTACTTC,CASSLITGVPGQYF
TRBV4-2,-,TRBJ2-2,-,TGTGCCAGCAGCCAAGAGGCTCGGACGGACACCGGGGAGCTGTTTTTT,CASSQEARTDTGELFF
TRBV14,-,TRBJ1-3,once,TGTGCCAGCAGCGTCGGCCCAACGACTAGAAACACCATATATTTT,CASSVGPTTRNTIYF
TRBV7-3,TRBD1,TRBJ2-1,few,TGTGCCAGCAGCTATACCGGGACAGGGTACAATGAGCAGTTCTTC,CASSYTGTGYNEQFF
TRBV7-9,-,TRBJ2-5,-,TGTGCCAGCAGCTTCTGGGGGTATACATCACAAGAGACCCAGTACTTC,CASSFWGYTSQETQYF
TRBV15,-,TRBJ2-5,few,TGTGCCACCAGCAGAGAGTCTGTGGCTGTAGAGACCCAGTACTTC,CATSRESVAVETQYF
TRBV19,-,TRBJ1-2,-,TGTGCCAGTAGCGAACCAGGGTATGGCTACACCTTC,CASSEPGYGYTF
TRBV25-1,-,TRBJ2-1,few,TGTGCCAGCAGTGATCCCCTCAATGAGCAGTTCTTC,CASSDPLNEQFF
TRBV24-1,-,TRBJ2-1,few,TGTGCCACCAGTGTACGGGACAATGAGCAGTTCTTC,CATSVRDNEQFF
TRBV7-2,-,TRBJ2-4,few,TGTGCCAGCAGCTTAGCCCCTCCCCCTGGCAAAAACATTCAGTACTTC,CASSLAPPPGKNIQYF
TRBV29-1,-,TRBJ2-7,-,TGCAGCGCTAAGAGTTTCGGGGACGAGCAGTACTTC,CSAKSFGDEQYF
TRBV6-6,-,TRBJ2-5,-,TGTGCCAGCAGACGCGAGTTAGTAGAGACCCAGTACTTC,CASRRELVETQYF
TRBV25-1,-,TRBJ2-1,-,TGTACCAGCAGTGAATTAGACCGGACAAGCTCCTACAATGAGCAGTTCTTC,CTSSELDRTSSYNEQFF
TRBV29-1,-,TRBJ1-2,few,TGCAGCGTTGGGGGGGGGAACTATGGCTACACCTTC,CSVGGGNYGYTF
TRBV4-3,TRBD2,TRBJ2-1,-,TGCGCCAGCAGCCAAGAGGGACTAGCGGGGAGGGGAAATGAGCAGTTCTTC,CASSQEGLAGRGNEQFF
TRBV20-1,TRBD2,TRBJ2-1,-,TGCAGTGCTAGAGTGGGGACTAGCGGCGCGGACAATGAGCAGTTCTTC,CSARVGTSGADNEQFF
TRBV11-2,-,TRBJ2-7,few,TGTGCCAGCAGCTTAGCTTGGCAGCCCTACTACGAGCAGTACTTC,CASSLAWQPYYEQYF
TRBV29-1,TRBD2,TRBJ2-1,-,TGCAGCGGAACTAGCGGGATCTACAATGAGCAGTTCTTC,CSGTSGIYNEQFF
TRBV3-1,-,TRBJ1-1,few,TGTGCCAGCAGCCAACAGGGTTGGAACACTGAAGCTTTCTTT,CASSQQGWNTEAFF
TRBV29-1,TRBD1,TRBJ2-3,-,TGCAGCGTCGGGGGACAGGGTGGGGCAGATACGCAGTATTTT,CSVGGQGGADTQYF
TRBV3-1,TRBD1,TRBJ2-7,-,TGTGCCAGCAGCCTCGGGACAGGGTACCACGAGCAGTACTTC,CASSLGTGYHEQYF
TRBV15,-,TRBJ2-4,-,TGTGCCACCAGCAGGGACAAGGTTTCGGACATTCAGTACTTC,CATSRDKVSDIQYF
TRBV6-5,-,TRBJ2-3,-,TGTGCCAGCAGTTACTCGTTAAGGGCACTAAATTCAGATACGCAGTATTTT,CASSYSLRALNSDTQYF
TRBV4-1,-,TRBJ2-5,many,TGTGCCAGCAGCCAAGATGGCGGAGAGACCCAGTACTTC,CASSQDGGETQYF
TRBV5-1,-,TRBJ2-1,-,TGCGCCAGCGCGTCCGGGACGGGCTACAATGAGCAGTTCTTC,CASASGTGYNEQFF
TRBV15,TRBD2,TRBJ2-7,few,TGTGCCACCAGCAATTCGGGAGGGCCCCCGAGAGAGCAGTACTTC,CATSNSGGPPREQYF
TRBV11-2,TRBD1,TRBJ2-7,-,TGTGCCAGCAGCTTAAATTACGGGACAGGGACAAGGTACGAGCAGTACTTC,CASSLNYGTGTRYEQYF
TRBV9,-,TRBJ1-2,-,TGTGCCAGCAGCGTAGGGGTCTCCCTTAACTATGGCTACCCCTTC,CASSVGVSLNYGYPF
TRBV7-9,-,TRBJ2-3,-,TGTGCCAGCAGCCCCTACTTACCTGATACGCAGTATTTT,CASSPYLPDTQYF
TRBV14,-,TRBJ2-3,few,TGTGCAAGCAAACCTTCTAGCACAGATACGCAGTATTTT,CASKPSSTDTQYF
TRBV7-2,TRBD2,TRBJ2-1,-,TGTGCCAGCAGCTTGGCGGGGGACCTTACCGAGCAGTTCTTC,CASSLAGDLTEQFF
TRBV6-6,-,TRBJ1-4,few,TGTGCCAGCGGGACGGGGACCACAACTAATGAAAAACTGTTTTTT,CASGTGTTTNEKLFF
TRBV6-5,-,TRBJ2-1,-,TGTGCCAGCAGGATCCAAGGCCCTACAATGGATGAGCAGTTCTTC,CASRIQGPTMDEQFF
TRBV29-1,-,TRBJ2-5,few,TGCAGCGTGCAGCTTGGCGGGACCCAGTACTTC,CSVQLGGTQYF
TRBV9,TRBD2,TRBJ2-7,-,TGTGCCAGCAGCGTACTAGCGGGGGAAGGATACGAGCAGTACTTC,CASSVLAGEGYEQYF
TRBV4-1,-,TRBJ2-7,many,TGCGCCAGCAGCCAAGATCGAGGGTTCTACGAGCAGTACTTC,CASSQDRGFYEQYF
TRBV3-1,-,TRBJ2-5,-,TGTGCCAGCAGCCAAGATTTTGGGGTGACCGGGGAGTACTTC,CASSQDFGVTGEYF
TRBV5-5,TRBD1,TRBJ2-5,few,TGTGCCAGCAGCAGAACCCCCGGGACAGGGGAAGAGACCCAGTACTTC,CASSRTPGTGEETQYF
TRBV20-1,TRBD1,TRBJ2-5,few,TGCAGTGCTAGCGTTGGGACAGGAGGGATAATGGAGACCCAGTACTTC,CSASVGTGGIMETQYF
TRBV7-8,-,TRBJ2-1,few,TGTGCCAGCAGCCCCCCTAAGGTGGATGAGCAGTTCTTC,CASSPPKVDEQFF
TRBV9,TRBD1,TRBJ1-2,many,TGTGCCAGCAGCCAACGGGACAGGGGATATGGCTACACCTTC,CASSQRDRGYGYTF
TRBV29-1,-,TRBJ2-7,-,TGCAGCGCCGCACCGGACAGTCTATGCGAGCAGTACTTC,CSAAPDSLCEQYF
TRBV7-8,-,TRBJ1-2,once,TGTGCCAGCAGCTTAGTGGCAGGGGGCTACACCTTC,CASSLVAGGYTF
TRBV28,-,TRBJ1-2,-,TGTGCCAGCAGCCAGGGGACGGAAAGAGTCAGAGGCTACACCTTC,CASSQGTERVRGYTF
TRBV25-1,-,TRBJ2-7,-,TGTGCCAGCAGCTGCGCGGATGACTACGAGCAGTACTTC,CASSCADDYEQYF
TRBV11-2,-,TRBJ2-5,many,TGCGCCAGCAGCTTGGATAGCGGCCAAGAGACCCAGTACTTC,CASSLDSGQETQYF